The next 5 T cell receptor beta chains were all read from a single sample in a study of T cell changes during pregnancy in multiple sclerosis. Sequenced by immunoSEQ multiplex PCR; TCRdb stores in-frame clones only, minus some. The profile shows around 66,000 clones, roughly 89% of them singletons. The sequencing here drew on peripheral blood, taken after pregnancy. The origin of the receptors is a female donor in good health, enrolled as a control in a pregnancy study.

V is TRBV5-1 and J is TRBJ1-1, with D perhaps matching TRBD1 (5 bases). The V gene lost 0 bases and the J gene lost 4 bases, with 13 bases spanning the gap. This CDR3 has 15 amino acids. The germline CDR1 and CDR2 sequences are SGHRS and YFSETQ. CDR3 protein: CASSLDRPVVTEAFF. Written as DNA, the CDR3 is TGCGCCAGCAGCTTGGACAGGCCAGTGGTCACTGAAGCTTTCTTT. The full variable domain, its missing parts supplied by reference TRBV5-1 and TRBJ1-1, is KAGVTQTPRYLIKTRGQQVTLSCSPISGHRSVSWYQQTPGQGLQFLFEYFSETQRNKGNFPGRFSGRQFSNSRSEMNVSTLELGDSALYLCASSLDRPVVTEAFFGQGTRLTVV.

The V call is TRBV6-5, the J call TRBJ2-7, with TRBD2 as a possible D gene (7 bases). The CDR3 totals 13 residues. The V and J ends lost 6 bases and 4 bases respectively, with 13 bases between them. Germline CDR1 reads MNHEY; CDR2 reads SVGAGI. The DNA for the CDR3 is TGTGCCAGCAGCCGCGGGGGCGGGTACGAGCAGTACTTC. Translated, it gives CASSRGGGYEQYF.

The CDR3 here is CASSGTGMNTEAFF. The CDR3 region has the DNA TGTGCCAGCAGCGGGACAGGGATGAACACTGAAGCTTTCTTT. The V gene is TRBV19, the J gene TRBJ1-1, with 9 nucleotides matching TRBD1. Germline V gene lookup returns CDR1 LNHDA and CDR2 SQIVND (reference sequence). This CDR3 has 14 residues. V lost 9 bases to trimming and J lost 0 bases; unmatched junction nucleotides: 5.

This clone was counted a single time. The chain couples TRBV9 to TRBJ1-1; 9 nucleotides match TRBD1. Germline-derived CDR1 and CDR2 are SGDLS and YYNGEE. V trimming: 4 bases; J trimming: 0 bases; junction bases outside the gene matches: 10. The CDR3 is made up of 17 amino acids. For the CDR3, the DNA is TGTGCCAGCAGCCCAGGACAGGGGCCTAAAATGAACACTGAAGCTTTCTTT. As protein: CASSPGQGPKMNTEAFF.

This rearrangement joins TRBV30 to TRBJ2-7; 9 bases are shared with TRBD1. The germline CDR1 and CDR2 sequences are GTSNPN and SVGIG (reference sequence). Germline trimming cut 6 bases from V and 0 bases from J; bases unmatched to any gene: 6. This CDR3 comprises 14 residues. The CDR3 protein is CACRRTGDSYEQYF. The CDR3 DNA reads TGTGCCTGTAGACGGACAGGGGACTCCTACGAGCAGTACTTC.